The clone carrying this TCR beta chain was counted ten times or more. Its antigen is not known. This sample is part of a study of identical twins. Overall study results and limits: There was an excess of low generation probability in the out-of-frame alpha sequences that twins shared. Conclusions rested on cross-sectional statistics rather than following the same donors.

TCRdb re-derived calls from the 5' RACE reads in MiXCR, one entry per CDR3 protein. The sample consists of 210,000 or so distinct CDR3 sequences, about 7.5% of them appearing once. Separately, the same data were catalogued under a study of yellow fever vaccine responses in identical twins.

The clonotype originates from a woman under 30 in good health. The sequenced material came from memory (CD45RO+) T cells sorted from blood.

DNA of the CDR3: TGCGCCAGCAGCCAAGAGTTGCGGGGGGAGGAAAAACTGTTTTTT. This encodes CASSQELRGEEKLFF. This chain links TRBV4-3 with TRBJ1-4; D possibly corresponds to TRBD1 (5 bases). Germline V gene data show CDR1 as LGHNA and CDR2 as YSLEER. Between the trimmed V and J ends, which lost 0 bases and 8 bases, there was a span of 13 bases. This CDR3 has 15 residues.